This T cell receptor (beta chain) was obtained from a study of memory CD4+ T cells and cytomegalovirus serostatus. In the study overall: Of the healthy Belgian adults, fewer than 10 were CMV seropositive and approximately 24 seronegative.

Notes on the study in general: Of under 200 reported CMV TCRbeta sequences, roughly 70 were found in memory CD4+ repertoires.

This CDR3 contains 12 residues. Trimming took off 5 bases at V and 4 bases at J, with 6 bases between the two ends. Per the germline V gene, CDR1 is SGHTA and CDR2 is FQGNSA. Using immunoSEQ multiplex PCR, the repertoire was profiled, and TCRdb retains in-frame clones only, with some absent. This sample has about 61,000 clones; around 83% occur once, and the top ten carry 0.88%. Comment on this clone: Its cognate antigen is unknown.

The sort gate was single viable CD3+CD4+CD8-CD45RO+ cells for memory CD4+ T cells. Serostatus was set by detecting CMV pp150, pp28, p38, p52 IgG. CD4+ T cells were isolated by positive magnetic selection. Sequencing was done on a sample of memory CD4+ T cells from blood. V is TRBV7-2 and J is TRBJ1-5; D uncertain. The clonotype was recovered from an adult in good health and CMV-seronegative. This chain's CDR3 is CASSINNQPQHF. The CDR3 region has the DNA TGTGCCAGCAGCATCAATAATCAGCCCCAGCATTTT.